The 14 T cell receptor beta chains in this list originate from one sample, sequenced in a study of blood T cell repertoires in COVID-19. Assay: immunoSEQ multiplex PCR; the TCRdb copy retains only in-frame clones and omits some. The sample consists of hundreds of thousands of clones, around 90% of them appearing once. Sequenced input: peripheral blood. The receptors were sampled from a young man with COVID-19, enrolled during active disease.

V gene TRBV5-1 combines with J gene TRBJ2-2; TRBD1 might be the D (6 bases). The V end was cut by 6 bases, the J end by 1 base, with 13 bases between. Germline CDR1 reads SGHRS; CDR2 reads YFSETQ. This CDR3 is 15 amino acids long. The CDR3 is CASTPGTMNTGELFF. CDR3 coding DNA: TGCGCCAGCACCCCAGGGACAATGAACACCGGGGAGCTGTTTTTT.

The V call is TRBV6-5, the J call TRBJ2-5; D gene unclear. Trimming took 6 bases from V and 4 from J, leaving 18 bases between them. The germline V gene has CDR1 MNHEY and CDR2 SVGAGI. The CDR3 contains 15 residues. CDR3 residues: CASRELYTPSETQYF. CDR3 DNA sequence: TGTGCCAGCAGAGAGCTCTATACCCCCTCAGAGACCCAGTACTTC.

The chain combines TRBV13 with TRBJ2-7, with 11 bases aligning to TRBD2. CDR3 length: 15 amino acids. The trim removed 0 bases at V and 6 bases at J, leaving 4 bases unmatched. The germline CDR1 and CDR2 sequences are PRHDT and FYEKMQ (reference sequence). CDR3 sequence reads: CASSLGGSGGAEQYF. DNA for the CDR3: TGTGCCAGCAGCTTAGGAGGTAGCGGGGGGGCCGAGCAGTACTTC.

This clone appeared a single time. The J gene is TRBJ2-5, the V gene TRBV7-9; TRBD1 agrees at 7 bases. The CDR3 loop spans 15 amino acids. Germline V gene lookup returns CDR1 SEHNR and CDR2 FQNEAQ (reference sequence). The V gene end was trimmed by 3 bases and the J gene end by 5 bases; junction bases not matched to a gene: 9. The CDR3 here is CASSFRADRRETQYF. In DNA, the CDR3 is TGTGCCAGCAGCTTCAGGGCGGACAGGAGGGAGACCCAGTACTTC.

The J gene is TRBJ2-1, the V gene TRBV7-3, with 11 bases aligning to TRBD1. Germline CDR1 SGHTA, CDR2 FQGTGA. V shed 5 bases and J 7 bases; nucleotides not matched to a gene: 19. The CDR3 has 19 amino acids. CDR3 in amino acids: CASSLQGTGQGEYGNEQFF. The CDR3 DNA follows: TGTGCCAGCAGCCTACAAGGAACGGGACAGGGGGAGTATGGAAATGAGCAGTTCTTC.

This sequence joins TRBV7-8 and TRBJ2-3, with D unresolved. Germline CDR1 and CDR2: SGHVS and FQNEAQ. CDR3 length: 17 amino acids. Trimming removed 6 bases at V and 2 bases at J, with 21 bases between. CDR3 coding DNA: TGTGCCAGCAGTTTTGAAAAAAACGAGCGACCCACAGATACGCAGTATTTT. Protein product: CASSFEKNERPTDTQYF.

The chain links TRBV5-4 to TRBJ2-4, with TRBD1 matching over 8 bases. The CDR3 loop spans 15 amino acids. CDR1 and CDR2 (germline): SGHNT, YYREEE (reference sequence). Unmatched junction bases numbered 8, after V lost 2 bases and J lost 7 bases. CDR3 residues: CASSFGQGGENIQYF. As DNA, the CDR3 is TGTGCCAGCAGCTTCGGACAGGGCGGGGAGAACATTCAGTACTTC.

CDR3 nucleotides: TGCAGTGCTAGTGGGAGGGGGGGTAGTGCAGATACGCAGTATTTT. Translating it yields CSASGRGGSADTQYF. The chain joins TRBV20-1 to TRBJ2-3, with a tentative D call TRBD2 (7 bases). This CDR3 is 15 amino acids long. The ends were cut back, 3 bases at V and 4 bases at J, with 17 bases in the middle. Looked up from germline, CDR1 is DFQATT and CDR2 is SNEGSKA (reference sequence).

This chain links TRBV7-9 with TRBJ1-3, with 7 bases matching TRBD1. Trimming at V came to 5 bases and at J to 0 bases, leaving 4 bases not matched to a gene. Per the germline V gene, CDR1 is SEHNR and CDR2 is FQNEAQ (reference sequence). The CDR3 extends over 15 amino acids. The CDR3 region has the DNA TGTGCCAGCAGCCCAGACAGGGACTCTGGAAACACCATATATTTT. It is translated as CASSPDRDSGNTIYF.

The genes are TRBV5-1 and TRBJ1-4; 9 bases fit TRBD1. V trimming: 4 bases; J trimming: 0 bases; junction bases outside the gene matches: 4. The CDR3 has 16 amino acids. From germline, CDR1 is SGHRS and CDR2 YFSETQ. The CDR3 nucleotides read TGCGCCAGCAGCAAGGGACAGGGCGCAACTAATGAAAAACTGTTTTTT. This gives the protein CASSKGQGATNEKLFF.

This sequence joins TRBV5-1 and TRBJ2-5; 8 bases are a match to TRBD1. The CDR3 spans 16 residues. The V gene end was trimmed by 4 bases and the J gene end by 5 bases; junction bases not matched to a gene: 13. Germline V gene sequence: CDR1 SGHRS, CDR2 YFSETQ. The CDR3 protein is CASSLDPQGAKETQYF. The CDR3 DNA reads TGCGCCAGCAGCCTCGACCCCCAGGGGGCGAAGGAGACCCAGTACTTC.

CDR3 region: CASSARMGPILSGELFF. The CDR3 nucleotides are TGTGCCAGCAGCGCTCGTATGGGGCCCATTTTAAGCGGGGAGCTGTTTTTT. The chain links TRBV9 to TRBJ2-2; D is possibly TRBD1 (5 bases). This CDR3 has 17 residues. Trimming took off 3 bases at V and 7 bases at J, with 22 bases between the two ends. From germline, CDR1 is SGDLS and CDR2 YYNGEE.

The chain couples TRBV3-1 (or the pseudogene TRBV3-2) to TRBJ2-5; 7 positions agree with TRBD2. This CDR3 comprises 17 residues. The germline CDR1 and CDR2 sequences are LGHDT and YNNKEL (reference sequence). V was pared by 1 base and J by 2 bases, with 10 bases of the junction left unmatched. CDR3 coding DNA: TGTGCCAGCAGCCAAGGAGCCCAGCGGGAAGGGCAAGAGACCCAGTACTTC. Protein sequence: CASSQGAQREGQETQYF.

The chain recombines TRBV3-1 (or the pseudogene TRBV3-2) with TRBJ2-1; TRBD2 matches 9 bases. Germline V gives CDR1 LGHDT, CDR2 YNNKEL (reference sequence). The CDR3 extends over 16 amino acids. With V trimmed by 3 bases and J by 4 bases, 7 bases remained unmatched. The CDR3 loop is CASSHRTSEKYNEQFF. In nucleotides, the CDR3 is TGTGCCAGCAGCCACCGGACTAGCGAGAAGTACAATGAGCAGTTCTTC.